The next 17 T cell receptor beta chains were all read from a single sample in a study of long-term antiretroviral therapy in people with HIV. Survey level was the resolution at which the v3.0 immunoSEQ assay ran. Clones were read by immunoSEQ multiplex PCR, and TCRdb kept only the in-frame ones, dropping some. The data hold some 21,000 clones, with around 90% observed a single time. Sequenced here: unsorted PBMCs, sampled 2.3 years after starting antiretroviral therapy. The receptors were sampled from a man in his sixties with HIV.

This chain links TRBV7-3 with TRBJ2-2, with TRBD1 identical over 10 bases. This CDR3 comprises 17 residues. V gave up 4 bases and J gave up 2 bases; unmatched junction bases: 7. Per germline, CDR1 SGHTA and CDR2 FQGTGA. The CDR3 region is CASSSTGQGGNTGELFF. CDR3 nucleotides: TGTGCCAGCAGCTCAACCGGACAGGGGGGTAACACCGGGGAGCTGTTTTTT.

This clone is a singleton in its sample. V gene TRBV7-3 combines with J gene TRBJ2-3; the D is unclear. The CDR3 extends over 14 amino acids. V shed 6 bases and J shed 1 base, with 11 bases lying between them. Germline V gives CDR1 SGHTA, CDR2 FQGTGA. CDR3 protein: CASSFWRRTDTQYF. The CDR3 DNA sequence: TGTGCCAGCAGTTTCTGGCGGCGCACAGATACGCAGTATTTT. Based on the CDR3 plus reference TRBV7-3 and TRBJ2-3, the full variable domain is GAGVSQTPSNKVTEKGKYVELRCDPISGHTALYWYRQSLGQGPEFLIYFQGTGAADDSGLPNDRFFAVRPEGSVSTLKIQRTERGDSAVYLCASSFWRRTDTQYFGPGTRLTVL.

The chain joins TRBV2 to TRBJ2-1, with a tentative D call TRBD2 (7 bases). This CDR3 has 15 amino acids. Trimming removed 7 bases from V and 7 bases from J, with 20 bases in between. The germline V gene has CDR1 SNHLY and CDR2 FYNNEI. CDR3 sequence (DNA): TGTGCCAGCACCAATCAAGGGGGGGCCTGGAATGAGCAGTTCTTC. Translated: CASTNQGGAWNEQFF.

CDR3 amino acids: CSASGSTEAFF. In nucleotides, the CDR3 is TGCAGTGCTTCAGGAAGCACTGAAGCTTTCTTT. The V gene is TRBV20-1, the J gene TRBJ1-1; D gene unclear. The CDR3 extends over 11 amino acids. CDR1 DFQATT and CDR2 SNEGSKA come from the germline V gene (reference sequence). With 5 bases removed from V and 4 bases from J, the gap between germline ends came to 8 bases.

This clone was seen just once. This sequence joins TRBV14 and TRBJ1-2; no reliable D call. V lost 9 bases to trimming and J lost 3 bases, with 2 bases between them. This CDR3 contains 9 residues. Germline CDR1 is SGHDN and CDR2 is FVKESK. The CDR3: CARDYGYTF. Written as DNA, the CDR3 is TGTGCCAGGGACTATGGCTACACCTTC. The whole variable domain, filled in from reference TRBV14 and TRBJ1-2, reads EAGVTQFPSHSVIEKGQTVTLRCDPISGHDNLYWYRRVMGKEIKFLLHFVKESKQDESGMPNNRFLAERTGGTYSTLKVQPAELEDSGVYFCARDYGYTFGSGTRLTVV.

DNA of the CDR3: TGTGCCAGCAGTTGGACAGGGATCTCCTCTGGGGCCAACGTCCTGACTTTC. Translation gives CASSWTGISSGANVLTF. The chain recombines TRBV2 with TRBJ2-6; 8 nucleotides match TRBD1. CDR1 is SNHLY and CDR2 is FYNNEI in the germline V gene. J was trimmed by 0 bases and V by 5 bases; bases with no gene match: 6. This CDR3 comprises 17 residues.

The chain employs TRBV10-3 and TRBJ2-7, with 9 bases lining up with TRBD1. The ends lost 3 bases at V and 4 bases at J; junction bases unmatched: 4. Germline assignment: CDR1 ENHRY and CDR2 SYGVKD. CDR3 length equals 14 residues. The CDR3 nucleotides read TGTGCCATCAGTGACGAACAGGGGGCGTACGAGCAGTACTTC. Translating it yields CAISDEQGAYEQYF.

V usage is TRBV9 and J usage is TRBJ2-5; D possibly uses TRBD1 or TRBD2 (6 bases each). Trimming removed 0 bases from V and 5 bases from J, with 14 bases in between. Germline assignment: CDR1 SGDLS and CDR2 YYNGEE. CDR3 size: 15 residues. The CDR3 DNA follows: TGTGCCAGCAGCGTAGCTGGGGGGCTAGAGGAGACCCAGTACTTC. Its protein is CASSVAGGLEETQYF.

The V and J genes are TRBV7-2 and TRBJ1-5, with D hard to call. The germline V gene has CDR1 SGHTA and CDR2 FQGNSA. V lost 0 bases and J lost 6, with 3 bases in between. The CDR3 totals 12 residues. The CDR3 reads CASSLAFQPQHF. The CDR3 DNA reads TGTGCCAGCAGCTTAGCTTTTCAGCCCCAGCATTTT.

This chain connects TRBV10-3 to TRBJ2-3; 7 bases map to TRBD1. CDR1 is ENHRY, CDR2 SYGVKD, per germline. This CDR3 comprises 14 residues. The junction had 5 bases not matched to a gene; V was cut back by 8 bases and J by 0 bases. The CDR3 sequence is CAIGGQTSTDTQYF. CDR3 bases: TGTGCCATCGGGGGACAGACCAGCACAGATACGCAGTATTTT.

V usage is TRBV28 and J usage is TRBJ2-5; the match to TRBD2 covers 7 bases. Germline lookup yields CDR1 MDHEN and CDR2 SYDVKM. The trim removed 3 bases at V and 3 bases at J, leaving 4 bases unmatched. The CDR3 has 14 residues. The CDR3 sequence: CASSLIAGKETQYF. CDR3 DNA: TGTGCCAGCAGTTTGATAGCGGGTAAAGAGACCCAGTACTTC.

This chain joins TRBV4-1 and TRBJ1-2; tentative D call: TRBD1 (6 bases). This CDR3 contains 16 residues. The V and J ends lost 3 bases and 0 bases respectively, with 14 bases between them. Germline V lookup: CDR1 MGHRA, CDR2 YSYEKL. CDR3 DNA sequence: TGCGCCAGCAGCCAGGCGCCGACAGGCCCTAACTATGGCTACACCTTC. Amino acid sequence: CASSQAPTGPNYGYTF.

This sequence joins TRBV4-3 and TRBJ2-5, with 9 bases matching TRBD2. The CDR3 has 16 amino acids. The ends lost 1 base at V and 1 base at J; junction bases unmatched: 4. CDR1 and CDR2 from the germline V gene are LGHNA and YSLEER. CDR3 coding DNA: TGCGCCAGCAGCCAAGGGCTAGCGGGGACCCAAGAGACCCAGTACTTC. The encoded protein is CASSQGLAGTQETQYF.

This clone has a handful of counts. V is TRBV2 and J is TRBJ1-6, with 7 positions matching TRBD1. CDR3 length equals 15 residues. Losses at the gene ends were 6 bases for V and 5 bases for J; bases not matched to a gene: 7. CDR1 and CDR2 from the germline V gene are SNHLY and FYNNEI. The chain's CDR3 is CASRGGTVNNSPLHF. For the CDR3, the DNA is TGTGCCAGCAGGGGGGGGACAGTCAATAATTCACCCCTCCACTTT.

This chain connects TRBV6-6 to TRBJ2-5, with 7 positions matching TRBD1. CDR3 length: 15 residues. V shed 6 bases, J shed 5 bases, and the junction held 12 bases outside the gene matches. The germline CDR1 and CDR2 sequences are MNHNY and SVGAGI (reference sequence). CDR3 sequence reads: CASSPVQGGGETQYF. The CDR3 coding sequence is TGTGCCAGCAGCCCAGTCCAAGGGGGCGGGGAGACCCAGTACTTC.

The V gene is TRBV5-1, the J gene TRBJ1-6; 9 positions agree with TRBD1. The junction had 2 bases not matched to a gene; V was cut back by 0 bases and J by 7 bases. This CDR3 is 15 amino acids long. Looked up from germline, CDR1 is SGHRS and CDR2 is YFSETQ. The CDR3 bases are TGCGCCAGCAGCTTGGAAGGACAGGGGAATTCACCCCTCCACTTT. Its protein product is CASSLEGQGNSPLHF.

The chain has TRBV7-2 and TRBJ2-2, with D perhaps TRBD1 (5 bases). Germline CDR1 SGHTA, CDR2 FQGNSA. The V gene lost 2 bases and the J gene lost 3 bases, with 19 bases spanning the gap. The CDR3 contains 18 residues. For the CDR3, the DNA is TGTGCCAGCAGCTTAAGGGGCCCGTCCCCGGGTTACACCGGGGAGCTGTTTTTT. This translates into CASSLRGPSPGYTGELFF.